The entry below describes one TCR beta chain. Its target is unknown. Addition of UMIs with a 6-nucleotide sample barcode was achieved by template switching. Reprocessing the 5' RACE reads, TCRdb reports a single entry for every CDR3 protein and omits DNA. The data include nearly 450,000 distinct CDR3 sequences; the top ten clones carry about 2.4%. These data are taken from a study of monozygotic twins with inflammatory bowel disease. Findings of the study overall: Reduced clonotype sharing with other individuals was observed in IBD patients relative to healthy twins, especially with disease activity.

The germline CDR1 and CDR2 sequences are SGHDN and FVKESK. The CDR3 runs 17 residues. Each donor gave roughly 2.5 ml of peripheral blood. This TCR was recovered from a human donor with ulcerative colitis or Crohn's disease, or a healthy co-twin of an affected twin (not recorded which). Sequenced: blood. V gene TRBV14 combines with J gene TRBJ2-7; checking the TCRdb D call of TRBD1 is not possible without DNA. CDR3: CASSPPSTGPTSYEQYF.